This note documents a single T cell receptor (beta chain) sequence. No antigen is known for it. No base quality values were provided; no much bigger clone lies one nucleotide off. TCRbeta CDR3 regions were amplified from genomic DNA by means of the immunoSEQ Assay, a bias-controlled multiplex PCR. Regarding the original processing steps: Nucleated cell counts per sample were estimated from amplification of reference gene primers within the assay. To quantify the absolute abundance of each unique TCRbeta CDR3 rearrangement, sequence reads were collapsed and filtered. Productive Simpson clonality was computed per sample as the square root of Simpson's diversity index over productive rearrangements. TCRdb stores this immuneACCESS table with in-frame sequences only. Part of the clones is absent; in the studies checked, under half of the shortfall reflects unresolved V genes, and no reason is known for the rest. From that table come the V and J calls and clone size; the DNA was used to work out D and trimming. This sample gives about 200,000 clones in total; over 70% of them show up just once. The leading ten clones occupy 4.5% to 7% of the sample.

This specimen comes from a study of blood T cell repertoires in COVID-19 (dated by TCRdb to about 2020). For the wider study: Samples covering the acute and convalescent phases of COVID-19 were provided by collaborators in the United States, Italy and Spain. The prospective study material was composed of cDNA or gDNA derived from T cells, B-cell-depleted T cells, or PBMCs. The dataset comprised deeply sampled blood TCRbeta repertoires from subjects exposed to, actively infected with, or recovered from COVID-19. The repertoires were made available in a free public database intended to serve as a resource for research on the immune response to SARS-CoV-2. Samples were obtained from the ongoing ImmuneRACE study (first 160 participants) and from over a thousand subjects provided by 6 global collaborators. A de-identified subject ID, COVID-19 status, age in years and sex were almost always included in the sample metadata. Where HLA class I and class II types were available, the types were taken from metadata supplied by the sample provider, not from assay-based typing.

The CDR1 and CDR2 encoded by the germline V gene are MNHNS and SASEGT. Deletion took 3 bases off V and 5 bases off J, with a span of 10 bases between the germline ends. The CDR3 runs 13 amino acids, cysteine and phenylalanine included. The CDR3 DNA has 39 bases and is translated from base 1. Collaborating institutions collected whole blood in K2EDTA tubes following their own protocols. For TCRbeta analysis, collaborator samples were shipped as frozen whole blood, as isolated PBMCs, or as DNA extracted from either sample type. The paper's findings and limits, for the study overall: Clinical and demographic metadata were provided uncurated, with the amount varying by source and participant.

The sequencing sample was made of peripheral blood. This clonotype originated in a woman aged 70 to 79 with acute or convalescent COVID-19. The chain is encoded by TRBV6-1 joined to TRBJ2-5; a tentative D call is TRBD1 (5 bases match). The CDR3 protein sequence reads: CASSDQGWETQYF. The nucleotide sequence reads TGTGCCAGCAGTGACCAGGGTTGGGAGACCCAGTACTTC.